This TCR beta chain comes out of a study of shared clonotypes between healthy human individuals. Points from the study as a whole: Blood was the only sampled material, and tissue repertoires likely differ.

About this clone itself: The antigen is not known.

The V gene end was trimmed by 4 bases and the J gene end by 4 bases; junction bases not matched to a gene: 6. This CDR3 spans 14 amino acids. The germline V gene has CDR1 SQVTM and CDR2 ANQGSEA. Healthy and HIV-negative, the adult donors had no recent acute infections or vaccinations. Sequencing on ten immunoSEQ deep assay plates was performed for unsorted PBMC DNA. The repertoire was sequenced with immunoSEQ multiplex PCR; TCRdb's copy has only in-frame clones and lacks some. The sample holds 400,000 to 600,000 clones, about 85% seen once. This clonotype was sampled from a woman between 40 and 55 years old in good health. Some clones in this sample may be carry-over from other donors' samples. This sequence joins TRBV29-1 and TRBJ2-2; 7 bases map to TRBD2. Sequencing was performed on PBMCs. Written as DNA, the CDR3 is TGCAGCGTTGGGGTGTCGGGGGGCACCGGGGAGCTGTTTTTT. Protein product: CSVGVSGGTGELFF.